This T cell receptor beta chain was captured by sequencing in a study of identical twins. General study points: Out-of-frame alpha sequences common to twins exhibited an excess of low generation probability. Cross-sectional statistical analysis, not tracking of the same donors, underpinned the conclusions.

Concerning this clonotype itself: Its antigen is currently unknown.

A universal primer site came from template switching; cDNA carried unique molecular identifiers. One entry per CDR3 protein, called by TCRdb with MiXCR from the 5' RACE reads. The table lists 200,000 to 250,000 distinct CDR3 sequences, around 8.1% of them singletons. These data were likewise used in another study, on yellow fever vaccine responses in identical twins.

This receptor was taken from a young woman in good health. The sequencing input was memory (CD45RO+) T cells sorted from blood.

In nucleotides, the CDR3 is TGCAGTGCAATCCCGATGATTACGGGAGCCCGTTCCTACGAGCAGTACTTC. This gives the protein CSAIPMITGARSYEQYF. The chain recombines TRBV20-1 with TRBJ2-7; D is possibly TRBD2 (6 bases). This CDR3 contains 17 residues. Trimming cost V 6 bases and J 1 base, with 25 bases left between them. The germline V gene has CDR1 DFQATT and CDR2 SNEGSKA (reference sequence).